The 6 T cell receptor beta chains listed next were all sequenced from one sample in a study of shared clonotypes between healthy human individuals. Naive CD8 isolation took CD45RO-negative cells positively selected for CCR7 and excluded terminally differentiated effector memory CD45RA+ cells. Method: immunoSEQ multiplex PCR; TCRdb's copy keeps in-frame clones and lacks some. The table shows around 2,000,000 clones, with around 96% occurring only once. The specimen sequenced was naive CD8+ T cells sorted from blood. The source is a man aged 18 to 29 in good health.

The V call is TRBV2, the J call TRBJ2-4, with 7 bases aligning to TRBD2. CDR3 length equals 17 residues. With V trimmed by 6 bases and J by 1 base, 12 bases remained unmatched. Germline V gene data show CDR1 as SNHLY and CDR2 as FYNNEI. The CDR3 nucleotides are TGTGCCAGCAGAGACCCGGGACTGACTAGCGCCAAAAACATTCAGTACTTC. It codes for CASRDPGLTSAKNIQYF.

The chain employs TRBV7-9 and TRBJ1-1; D is undetermined. CDR3 length equals 12 residues. Looked up from germline, CDR1 is SEHNR and CDR2 is FQNEAQ (reference sequence). The ends were cut back, 8 bases at V and 0 bases at J, with 7 bases in the middle. The CDR3: CASAQVNTEAFF. The CDR3 DNA reads as TGTGCCAGCGCACAAGTGAACACTGAAGCTTTCTTT.

Concerning this clone: Other nucleotide sequences from this sample produce the same CDR3. The genes are TRBV6-5 and TRBJ1-6, with unresolved D. The CDR3 runs to 14 residues. Trimming left V 0 bases short and J 10 bases short, with 10 bases between. Germline assignment: CDR1 MNHEY and CDR2 SVGAGI. The CDR3 region is CASSYSEGYSPLHF. The DNA of the CDR3 is TGTGCCAGCAGTTACTCAGAGGGATACTCACCCCTCCACTTT.

V and J are TRBV2 and TRBJ2-5; D is ambiguous. Germline V gene lookup returns CDR1 SNHLY and CDR2 FYNNEI. The V end was cut by 7 bases, the J end by 10 bases, with 7 bases between. The CDR3 runs to 9 residues. The CDR3 DNA sequence: TGTGCCAGCATCAAGCACCAGTACTTC. It encodes CASIKHQYF.

The chain uses TRBV30 and TRBJ2-5; 10 bases fit TRBD1. CDR3 length: 15 residues. Germline-derived CDR1 and CDR2 are GTSNPN and SVGIG (reference sequence). The V segment lost 2 bases and the J segment 1 base; nucleotides outside the gene matches: 4. The CDR3 loop reads CAWSRTGGSQETQYF. The CDR3 DNA reads as TGTGCCTGGAGTAGGACAGGGGGTAGCCAAGAGACCCAGTACTTC.

The chain uses TRBV13 and TRBJ1-2; 10 positions agree with TRBD1. This CDR3 has 15 amino acids. Per germline, CDR1 PRHDT and CDR2 FYEKMQ (reference sequence). After removal of 0 bases from V and 8 bases from J, the junction contained 6 bases not matched to a gene. CDR3 nucleotide sequence: TGTGCCAGCAGCTTAGGCCACGGGACAGGGGACGGCTACACCTTC. Encoded protein: CASSLGHGTGDGYTF.